Listed below are T cell receptor beta chains from one sample, sequenced in a study of cytomegalovirus exposure and HLA in healthy donors. Method: immunoSEQ multiplex PCR; TCRdb's copy keeps in-frame clones and lacks some. The profile shows roughly 160,000 clones, roughly 80% of them singletons. The sequenced sample was PBMCs. The receptor set was obtained from a man younger than 45 in good health and CMV-seropositive. CDR3s include the opening cysteine and the closing phenylalanine or tryptophan. The D gene is left open where the match is weak. The size entry is marked missing in some rows and otherwise reads once, few, many or a size class.

CDR3,DNA,size,J,V,D
CASSRRTSGGAEPEQFF,TGTGCCAGCAGCCGCCGGACTAGCGGGGGGGCCGAACCTGAGCAGTTCTTC,.,TRBJ2-1,TRBV7-9,TRBD2
CASSVAGDSGANVLTF,TGCGCCAGCAGCGTAGCGGGGGACTCTGGGGCCAACGTCCTGACTTTC,.,TRBJ2-6,TRBV5-1,TRBD2
CASKTQGDTEAFF,TGTGCCAGCAAGACACAGGGTGACACTGAAGCTTTCTTT,.,TRBJ1-1,TRBV6-1,.
CASSLNGQGNTEAFF,TGTGCCAGCAGCTTAAATGGACAGGGGAACACTGAAGCTTTCTTT,.,TRBJ1-1,TRBV7-9,TRBD1
CASSPGGPRREKLFF,TGTGCCAGCAGCCCCGGGGGACCAAGAAGGGAAAAACTGTTTTTT,few,TRBJ1-4,TRBV7-9,.
CAWSPRGSSGNTIYF,TGTGCCTGGAGTCCCAGGGGCTCCTCTGGAAACACCATATATTTT,.,TRBJ1-3,TRBV30,.
CASSHDRGYEQYF,TGCGCCAGCAGCCACGACAGGGGCTACGAGCAGTACTTC,.,TRBJ2-7,TRBV4-3,TRBD1
CASSPGDREGETQYF,TGTGCCAGCAGCCCAGGGGACAGGGAAGGAGAGACCCAGTACTTC,.,TRBJ2-5,TRBV7-9,TRBD1
CASSLESGGEETQYF,TGCGCCAGCAGCTTGGAGTCAGGGGGTGAAGAGACCCAGTACTTC,.,TRBJ2-5,TRBV5-1,TRBD1
CAWSGGAPGELFF,TGTGCCTGGTCAGGGGGCGCCCCCGGGGAGCTGTTTTTT,few,TRBJ2-2,TRBV30,TRBD1